The 6 T cell receptor beta chains below were found in one sample sequenced in a study of lymphopenia after photon versus proton radiotherapy. TCRdb keeps only in-frame clones here, not all; method: immunoSEQ multiplex PCR. The sample lists around 18,000 clones, roughly nine tenths seen once, with 10% in the top ten. The source was peripheral blood, collected from a patient treated with proton-based radiotherapy. The receptors come from a man aged 65-85 years with pancreatic cancer.

The chain has TRBV2 and TRBJ2-7; D unresolved. The germline V gene encodes CDR1 SNHLY and CDR2 FYNNEI. The length of the CDR3 is 14 residues. The germline V and J ends were trimmed by 0 bases and 2 bases, with 8 bases remaining between them. CDR3 nucleotides: TGTGCCAGCAGTGAAGCGGCACAGACCTACGAGCAGTACTTC. This sequence encodes CASSEAAQTYEQYF.

The CDR3 sequence: CASSPGQGRNTEAFF. CDR3 DNA: TGTGCCAGTAGTCCTGGACAGGGACGGAACACTGAAGCTTTCTTT. The chain couples TRBV19 to TRBJ1-1; 8 bases are a match to TRBD1. The CDR3 loop spans 15 amino acids. The junction had 6 bases not matched to a gene; V was cut back by 5 bases and J by 1 base. In germline, CDR1 is LNHDA, CDR2 SQIVND (reference sequence).

The J gene is TRBJ1-5, the V gene TRBV19, with a possible D match to TRBD1 (6 bases). Trimming shortened V by 0 bases and J by 8 bases, and 14 bases separated the two germline ends. CDR3 length: 15 residues. From germline, CDR1 is LNHDA and CDR2 SQIVND (reference sequence). The CDR3 sequence: CASSIDRGGAKPQHF. CDR3 nucleotides: TGTGCCAGTAGTATAGATAGGGGGGGGGCTAAGCCCCAGCATTTT.

The V call is TRBV6-5, the J call TRBJ2-4; 9 bases line up with TRBD2. The germline V gene has CDR1 MNHEY and CDR2 SVGAGI. V lost 7 bases and J lost 7; bases outside the gene matches: 8. The CDR3 sequence is 14 residues long. CDR3 region: CASTPGTSTNIQYF. In DNA, the CDR3 is TGTGCCAGCACCCCAGGGACTAGCACCAACATTCAGTACTTC.

The chain is built from TRBV18 and TRBJ1-4, with a tentative D call TRBD1 (5 bases). The CDR3 contains 16 residues. Germline values: CDR1 KGHSH, CDR2 LQKENI. Trimming removed 2 bases at V and 0 bases at J, with 10 bases between. The CDR3 bases are TGTGCCAGCTCACCATCTGCAGGGACAACTAATGAAAAACTGTTTTTT. This gives the protein CASSPSAGTTNEKLFF.

The J gene is TRBJ2-7, the V gene TRBV29-1; 8 nucleotides align to TRBD1. Losses at the gene ends were 7 bases for V and 0 bases for J; bases not matched to a gene: 5. Germline assignment: CDR1 SQVTM and CDR2 ANQGSEA. The CDR3 length is 13 residues. The CDR3 DNA follows: TGCAGCGGGGGGACAGGATACTCCTACGAGCAGTACTTC. It specifies CSGGTGYSYEQYF.